This T cell receptor beta chain comes out of a study of blood T cell repertoires in COVID-19. This table comes from immunoSEQ multiplex PCR, and its TCRdb copy is limited to in-frame clones, with some not included. The sample has roughly 260,000 clones, approximately 85% seen once. The V gene lost 1 base and the J gene lost 1 base, with 11 bases spanning the gap. The CDR3 totals 15 residues. Germline CDR1 and CDR2: LGHNA and YNFKEQ. The chain joins TRBV4-2 to TRBJ2-7; the D gene is possibly TRBD2 (6 bases). Sequenced input: PBMCs or T cells enriched from blood (not recorded which). This receptor was identified in a woman aged 50 to 60 who had recovered from COVID-19. The CDR3 here is CASSQGGTGSYEQYF. Here the CDR3 DNA reads TGTGCCAGCAGCCAAGGGGGGACTGGGTCCTACGAGCAGTACTTC.